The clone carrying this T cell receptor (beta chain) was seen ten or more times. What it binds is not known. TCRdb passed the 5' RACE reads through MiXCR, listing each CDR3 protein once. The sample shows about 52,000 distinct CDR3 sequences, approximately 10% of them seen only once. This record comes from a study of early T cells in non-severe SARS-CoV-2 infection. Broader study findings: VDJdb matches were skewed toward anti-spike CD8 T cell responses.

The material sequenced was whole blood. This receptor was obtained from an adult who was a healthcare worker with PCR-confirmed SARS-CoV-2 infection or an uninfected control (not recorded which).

For the CDR3, the DNA is TGCAGTGCTAGAAAGCGGGAGGAGGGGGTTTACAATGAGCAGTTCTTC. This encodes CSARKREEGVYNEQFF. The chain employs TRBV20-1 and TRBJ2-1; 9 bases map to TRBD2. The germline gives CDR1 DFQATT, CDR2 SNEGSKA (reference sequence). Losses at the gene ends were 2 bases for V and 4 bases for J; bases not matched to a gene: 9. The CDR3 is made up of 16 amino acids.